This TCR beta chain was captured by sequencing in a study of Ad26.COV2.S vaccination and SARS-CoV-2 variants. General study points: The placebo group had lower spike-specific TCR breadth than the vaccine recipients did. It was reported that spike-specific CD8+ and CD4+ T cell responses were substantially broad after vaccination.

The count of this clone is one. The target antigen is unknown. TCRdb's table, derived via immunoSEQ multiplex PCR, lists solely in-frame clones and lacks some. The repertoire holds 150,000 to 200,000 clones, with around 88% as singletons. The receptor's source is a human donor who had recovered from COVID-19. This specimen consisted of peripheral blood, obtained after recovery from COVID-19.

This CDR3 is CAASGRTDTQYF. In DNA form, the CDR3 reads TGTGCCGCAAGTGGGAGGACAGATACGCAGTATTTT. The chain uses TRBV12-5 and TRBJ2-3, with D perhaps TRBD2 (6 bases). This CDR3 has 12 residues. The V gene's germline CDR1 is LGHNT and CDR2 FRNRAP.